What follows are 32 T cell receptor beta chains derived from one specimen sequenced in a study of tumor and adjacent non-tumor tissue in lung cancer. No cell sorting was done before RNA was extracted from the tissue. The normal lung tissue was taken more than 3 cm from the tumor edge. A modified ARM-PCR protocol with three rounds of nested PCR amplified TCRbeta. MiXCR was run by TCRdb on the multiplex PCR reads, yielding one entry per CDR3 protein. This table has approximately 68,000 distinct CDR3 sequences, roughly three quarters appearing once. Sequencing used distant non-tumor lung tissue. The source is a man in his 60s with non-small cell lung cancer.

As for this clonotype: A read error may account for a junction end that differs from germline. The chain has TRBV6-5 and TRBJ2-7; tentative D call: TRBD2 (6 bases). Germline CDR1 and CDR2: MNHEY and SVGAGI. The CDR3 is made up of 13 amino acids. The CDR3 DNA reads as TGTGTCAGCAGAGCTCCGGGACTTTACGAGCAGTACTTC. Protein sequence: CVSRAPGLYEQYF.

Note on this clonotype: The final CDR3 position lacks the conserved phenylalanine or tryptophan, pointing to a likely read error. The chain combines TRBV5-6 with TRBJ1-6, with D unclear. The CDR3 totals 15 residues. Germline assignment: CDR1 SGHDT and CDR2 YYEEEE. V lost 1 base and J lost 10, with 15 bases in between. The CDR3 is CASSLMQRNGSPLHI. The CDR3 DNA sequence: TGTGCCAGCAGCTTGATGCAGAGGAATGGATCACCCCTCCACATT.

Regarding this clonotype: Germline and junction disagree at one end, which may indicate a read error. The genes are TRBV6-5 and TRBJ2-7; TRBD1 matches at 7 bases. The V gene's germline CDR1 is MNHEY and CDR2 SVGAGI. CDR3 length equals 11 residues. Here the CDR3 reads CASRPDRETDF. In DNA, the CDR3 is TGTGCCAGCAGGCCTGACAGGGAAACGGACTTC.

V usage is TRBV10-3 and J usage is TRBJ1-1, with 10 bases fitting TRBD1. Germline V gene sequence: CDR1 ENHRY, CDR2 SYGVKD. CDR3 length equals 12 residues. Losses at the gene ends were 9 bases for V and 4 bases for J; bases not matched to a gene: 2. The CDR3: CAIGQGGTEAFF. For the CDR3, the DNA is TGTGCCATTGGACAGGGGGGCACTGAAGCTTTCTTT.

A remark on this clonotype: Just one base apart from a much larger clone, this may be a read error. The DNA for the CDR3 is TGTGACAGCAGCTTCTATGATGAGCAGTTCTTC. Its translation is CDSSFYDEQFF. The rearrangement uses TRBV11-2 and TRBJ2-1; D is unclear. The CDR3 is 11 amino acids. Germline CDR1 reads SGHAT; CDR2 reads FQNNGV.

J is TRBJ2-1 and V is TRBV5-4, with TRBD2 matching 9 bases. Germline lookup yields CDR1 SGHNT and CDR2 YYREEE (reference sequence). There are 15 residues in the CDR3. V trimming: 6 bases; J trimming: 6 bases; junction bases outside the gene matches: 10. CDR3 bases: TGTGCCAGCATCTACCCGGGACTAGCCATCAATGAGCAGTTCTTC. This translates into CASIYPGLAINEQFF. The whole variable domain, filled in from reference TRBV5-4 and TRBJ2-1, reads ETGVTQSPTHLIKTRGQQVTLRCSSQSGHNTVSWYQQALGQGPQFIFQYYREEENGRGNFPPRFSGLQFPNYSSELNVNALELDDSALYLCASIYPGLAINEQFFGPGTRLTVL.

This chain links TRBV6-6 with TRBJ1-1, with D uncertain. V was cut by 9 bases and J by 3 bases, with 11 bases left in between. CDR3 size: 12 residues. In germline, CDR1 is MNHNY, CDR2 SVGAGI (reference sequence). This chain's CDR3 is CASNMDHTEAFF. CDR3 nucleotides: TGTGCCAGTAATATGGACCACACTGAAGCTTTCTTT.

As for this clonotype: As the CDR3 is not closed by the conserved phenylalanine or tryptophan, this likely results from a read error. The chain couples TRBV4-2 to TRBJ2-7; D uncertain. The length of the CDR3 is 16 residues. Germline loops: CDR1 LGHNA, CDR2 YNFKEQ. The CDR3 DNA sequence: TGTGCCAGCAACCTAAGGAACGGCGCCGTCTCCTACGACCAGTACTTG. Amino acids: CASNLRNGAVSYDQYL.

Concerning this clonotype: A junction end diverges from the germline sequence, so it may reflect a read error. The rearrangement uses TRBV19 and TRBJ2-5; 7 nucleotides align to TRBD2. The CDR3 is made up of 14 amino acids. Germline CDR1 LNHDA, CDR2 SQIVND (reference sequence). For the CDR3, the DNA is TGTGACAGTCGTAAGGCCGGGGGGCAAGAGACCCAGTACTTC. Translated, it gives CDSRKAGGQETQYF. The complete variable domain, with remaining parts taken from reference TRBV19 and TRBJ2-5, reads DGGITQSPKYLFRKEGQNVTLSCEQNLNHDAMYWYRQDPGQGLRLIYYSQIVNDFQKGDIAEGYSVSREKKESFPLTVTSAQKNPTAFYLCDSRKAGGQETQYFGPGTRLLVL.

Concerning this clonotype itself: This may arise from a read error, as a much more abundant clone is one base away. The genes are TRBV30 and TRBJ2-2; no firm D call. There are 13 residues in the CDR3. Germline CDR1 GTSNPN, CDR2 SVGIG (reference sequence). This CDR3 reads CAWSGVNIGELFF. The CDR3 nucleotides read TGTGCCTGGAGTGGGGTGAACATCGGGGAGCTGTTTTTT.

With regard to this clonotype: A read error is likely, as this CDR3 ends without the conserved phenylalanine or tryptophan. The CDR3 protein is CASSFKMEGSLYEQYL. In DNA form, the CDR3 reads TGTGCCAGCAGTTTTAAGATGGAGGGGTCTCTCTACGAGCAGTACCTC. The chain links TRBV28 to TRBJ2-7; weak D call: TRBD2 (6 bases). Germline lookup yields CDR1 MDHEN and CDR2 SYDVKM. The CDR3 covers 16 residues. Deletions cut 3 bases from V and 3 bases from J, with 18 bases between.

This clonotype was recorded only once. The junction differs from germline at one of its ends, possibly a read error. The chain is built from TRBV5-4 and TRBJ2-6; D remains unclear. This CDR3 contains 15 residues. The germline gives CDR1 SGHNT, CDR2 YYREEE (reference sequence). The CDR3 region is CAGSLVLSGANVLTF. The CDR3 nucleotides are TGTGCCGGCAGCCTGGTTCTCTCTGGGGCCAACGTCCTGACTTTC.

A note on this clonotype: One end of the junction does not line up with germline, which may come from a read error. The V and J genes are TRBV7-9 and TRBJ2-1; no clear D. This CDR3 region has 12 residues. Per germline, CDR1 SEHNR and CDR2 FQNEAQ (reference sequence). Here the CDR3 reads CASSCGSDEPFF. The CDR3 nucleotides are TGTGCCAGCAGCTGCGGCAGCGATGAGCCGTTCTTC.

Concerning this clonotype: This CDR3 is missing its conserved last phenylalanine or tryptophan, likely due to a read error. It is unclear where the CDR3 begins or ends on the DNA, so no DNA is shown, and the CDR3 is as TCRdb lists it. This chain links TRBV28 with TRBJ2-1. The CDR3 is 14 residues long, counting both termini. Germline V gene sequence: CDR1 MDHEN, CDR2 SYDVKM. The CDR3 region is CASQETTSYNEQFL.

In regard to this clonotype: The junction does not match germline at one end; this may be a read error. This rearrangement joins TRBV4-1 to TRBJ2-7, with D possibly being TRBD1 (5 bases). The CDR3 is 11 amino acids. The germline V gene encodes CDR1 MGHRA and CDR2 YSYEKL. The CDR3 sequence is CTSNQGYEQYF. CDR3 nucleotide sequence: TGCACCAGCAACCAGGGCTACGAGCAGTACTTC.

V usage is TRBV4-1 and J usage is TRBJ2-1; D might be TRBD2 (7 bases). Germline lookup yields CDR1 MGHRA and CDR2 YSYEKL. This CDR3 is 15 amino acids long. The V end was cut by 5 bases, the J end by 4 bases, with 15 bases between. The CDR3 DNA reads TGCGCCAGCAGCAAAGGGGGGGCTAAGTACAATGAGCAGTTCTTC. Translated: CASSKGGAKYNEQFF.

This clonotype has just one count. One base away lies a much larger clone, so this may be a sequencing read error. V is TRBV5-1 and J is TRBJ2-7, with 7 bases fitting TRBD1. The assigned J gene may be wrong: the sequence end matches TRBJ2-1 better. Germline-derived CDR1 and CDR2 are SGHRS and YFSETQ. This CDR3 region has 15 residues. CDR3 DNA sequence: TGCGCCAGCAGCTTGACCGGGGACAGCCCCTACGAGCAGTTCTTC. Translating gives CASSLTGDSPYEQFF.

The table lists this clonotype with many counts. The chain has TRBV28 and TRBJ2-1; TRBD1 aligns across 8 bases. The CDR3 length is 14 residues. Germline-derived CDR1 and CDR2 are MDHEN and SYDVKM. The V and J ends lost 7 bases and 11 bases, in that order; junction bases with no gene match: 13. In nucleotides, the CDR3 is TGTGCCAGCACCGGCGGACAGGGCAGGTCACAGCAGTTCTTC. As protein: CASTGGQGRSQQFF.

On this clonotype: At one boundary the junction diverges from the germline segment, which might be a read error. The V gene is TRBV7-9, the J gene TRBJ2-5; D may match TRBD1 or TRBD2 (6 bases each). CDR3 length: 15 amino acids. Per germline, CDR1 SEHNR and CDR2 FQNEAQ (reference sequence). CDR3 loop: CASTRTNMRGETQYF. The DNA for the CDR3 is TGTGCCAGCACCCGCACCAATATGAGGGGGGAGACCCAGTATTTC. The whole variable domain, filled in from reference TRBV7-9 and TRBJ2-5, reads DTGVSQNPRHKITKRGQNVTFRCDPISEHNRLYWYRQTLGQGPEFLTYFQNEAQLEKSRLLSDRFSAERPKGSFSTLEIQRTEQGDSAMYLCASTRTNMRGETQYFGPGTRLLVL.

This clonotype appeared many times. The chain's CDR3 is CASSEAAVIQGYEQYF. For the CDR3, the DNA is TGTGCCAGCAGTGAAGCGGCCGTCATACAGGGATACGAGCAGTACTTC. The chain employs TRBV2 and TRBJ2-7, with D tentatively TRBD1 (6 bases). Germline V gene lookup returns CDR1 SNHLY and CDR2 FYNNEI. This CDR3 has 16 residues. V lost 0 bases and J lost 4, with 16 bases in between.

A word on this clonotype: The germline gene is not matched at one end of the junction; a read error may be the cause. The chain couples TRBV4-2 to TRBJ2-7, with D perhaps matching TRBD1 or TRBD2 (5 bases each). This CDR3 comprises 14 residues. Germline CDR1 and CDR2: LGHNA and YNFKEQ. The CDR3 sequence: CASNPTRGRDELYF. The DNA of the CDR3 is TGTGCCAGCAACCCGACAAGGGGTAGGGACGAGCTGTACTTC.

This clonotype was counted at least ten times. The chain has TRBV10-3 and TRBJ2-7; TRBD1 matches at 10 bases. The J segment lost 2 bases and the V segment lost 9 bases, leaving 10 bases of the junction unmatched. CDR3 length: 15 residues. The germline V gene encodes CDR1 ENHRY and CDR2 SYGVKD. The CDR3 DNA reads TGTGCCATAAACCCGCAGGGACAGGGGCCCTACGAGCAGTACTTC. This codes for CAINPQGQGPYEQYF.

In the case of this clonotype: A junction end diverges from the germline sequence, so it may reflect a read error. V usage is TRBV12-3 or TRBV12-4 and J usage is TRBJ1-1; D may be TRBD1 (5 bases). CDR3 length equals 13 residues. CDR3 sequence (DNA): TGTGCCAGCAAAATTGAGGGAGGGGTTGAAGTTTTCTTT. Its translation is CASKIEGGVEVFF.

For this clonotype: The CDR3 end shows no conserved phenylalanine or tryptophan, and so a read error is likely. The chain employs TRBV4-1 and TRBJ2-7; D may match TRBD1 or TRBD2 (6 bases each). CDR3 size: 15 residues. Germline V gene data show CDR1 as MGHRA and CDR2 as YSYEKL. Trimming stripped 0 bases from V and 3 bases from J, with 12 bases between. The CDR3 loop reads CASSQELGGLYEQYL. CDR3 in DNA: TGCGCCAGCAGCCAAGAATTAGGGGGACTCTACGAGCAGTACTTA.

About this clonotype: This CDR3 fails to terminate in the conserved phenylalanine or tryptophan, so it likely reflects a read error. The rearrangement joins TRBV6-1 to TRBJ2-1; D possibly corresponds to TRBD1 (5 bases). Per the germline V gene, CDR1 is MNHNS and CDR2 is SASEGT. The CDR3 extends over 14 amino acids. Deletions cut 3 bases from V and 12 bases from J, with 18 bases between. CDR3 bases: TGTGCCAGCAGTGACTACCCTTACAGGTATGGGCAGTTCTTA. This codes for CASSDYPYRYGQFL.

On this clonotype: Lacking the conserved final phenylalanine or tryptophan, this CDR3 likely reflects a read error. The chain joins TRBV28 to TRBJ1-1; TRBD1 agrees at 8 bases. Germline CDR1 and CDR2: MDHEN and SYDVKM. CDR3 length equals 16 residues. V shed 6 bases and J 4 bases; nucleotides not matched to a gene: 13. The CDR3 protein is CASSLVAGGGGTEAFY. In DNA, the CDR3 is TGTGCCAGCAGCCTAGTAGCAGGGGGCGGCGGCACTGAAGCTTTCTAT.

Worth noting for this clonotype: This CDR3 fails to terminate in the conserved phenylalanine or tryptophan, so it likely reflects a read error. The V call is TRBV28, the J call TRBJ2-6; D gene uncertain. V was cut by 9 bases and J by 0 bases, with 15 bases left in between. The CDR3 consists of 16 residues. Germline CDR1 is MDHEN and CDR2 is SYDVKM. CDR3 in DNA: TGTGCCAGTAGCCCAGGTCCCAGCTCTGGGGCCAACGTCCTGACTATC. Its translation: CASSPGPSSGANVLTI.

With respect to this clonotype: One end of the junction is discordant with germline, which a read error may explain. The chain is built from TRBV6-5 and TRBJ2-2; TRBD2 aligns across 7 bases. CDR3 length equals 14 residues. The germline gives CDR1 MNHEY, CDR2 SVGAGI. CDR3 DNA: TGTGCCTGCCGCATCGGACTAGACACAGGGGAGCTGTTTTTT. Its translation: CACRIGLDTGELFF.

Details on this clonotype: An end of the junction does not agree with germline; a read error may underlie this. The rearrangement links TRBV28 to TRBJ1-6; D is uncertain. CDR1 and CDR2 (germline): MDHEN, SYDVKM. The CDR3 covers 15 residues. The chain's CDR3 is CTSSPRTPNNSPLHF. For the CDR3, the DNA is TGTACCAGTAGTCCTAGGACTCCCAATAATTCACCCCTCCACTTT. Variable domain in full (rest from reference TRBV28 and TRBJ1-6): DVKVTQSSRYLVKRTGEKVFLECVQDMDHENMFWYRQDPGLGLRLIYFSYDVKMKEKGDIPEGYSVSREKKERFSLILESASTNQTSMYLCTSSPRTPNNSPLHFGNGTRLTVT.

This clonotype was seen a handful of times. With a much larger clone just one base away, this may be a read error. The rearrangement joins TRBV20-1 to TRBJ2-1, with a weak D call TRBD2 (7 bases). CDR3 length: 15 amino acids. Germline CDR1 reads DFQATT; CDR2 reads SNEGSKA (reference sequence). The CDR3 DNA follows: TGCAGTGCCCAAGACGGGGGGAGGGGGTACAATGAGCTGTTCTTC. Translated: CSAQDGGRGYNELFF.

The CDR3: CASSRGLAGGGGQYF. The CDR3 DNA sequence: TGTGCCAGCAGCCGCGGACTAGCTGGAGGGGGTGGGCAGTACTTC. The rearrangement uses TRBV5-4 and TRBJ2-7; 8 bases are a match to TRBD2. This CDR3 spans 15 amino acids. Trimming removed 4 bases from V and 9 bases from J; junction bases left unmatched: 15. CDR1 SGHNT and CDR2 YYREEE come from the germline V gene (reference sequence).

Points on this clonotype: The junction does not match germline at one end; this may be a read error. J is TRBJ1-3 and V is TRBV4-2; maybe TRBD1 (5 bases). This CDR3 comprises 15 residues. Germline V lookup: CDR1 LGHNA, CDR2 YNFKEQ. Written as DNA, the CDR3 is TGTGCCAGCAGCCAAGATTGGGACCCTGGTAACATCATATATTTT. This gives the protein CASSQDWDPGNIIYF.